The TCR beta chain under discussion was sequenced for a study of T cell repertoires in cytomegalovirus infection. The wider study: Matching HLA type, along with CMV infection, was indicated by public TCR beta signatures.

The count of this clonotype is one. TCRdb re-derived calls from the reads in MiXCR, one entry per CDR3 protein. The sample records nearly 450,000 distinct CDR3 sequences, 30% to 40% being singletons. V lost 4 bases, J lost 4 bases, and 6 bases stayed unmatched. CDR1 and CDR2 from the germline V gene are SGHRS and YFSETQ. This CDR3 comprises 14 residues. This TCR was sampled from a human donor in good health (CMV status not recorded). Some clones in this sample may be carry-over from other donors' samples. Specimen: PBMCs. The chain has TRBV5-1 and TRBJ2-3, with TRBD1 matching over 7 bases. The CDR3: CASSRQGISDTQYF. CDR3 DNA: TGCGCCAGCAGCCGACAGGGAATCTCAGATACGCAGTATTTT.